This TCR beta chain was observed in a study of T-cell reconstitution after alpha-beta-depleted transplantation in children. Overall study results and limits: It was surviving recipient T cells and thymic progenitors that gave some patients high TCRbeta diversity at day 60. Hyperexpanded clones declined; after one year, newly produced T cells mostly supplied diversity. Alpha-beta T cells present about two months after transplant were reported to originate from several hundred expanded graft clones.

About this clonotype itself: Its cognate antigen is unknown.

The CDR3 loop spans 18 amino acids. Germline CDR1 MDHEN, CDR2 SYDVKM. J was trimmed by 1 base and V by 5 bases; bases with no gene match: 15. As it was prepared, the TCRbeta library received unique molecular identifiers. TCRdb called the PCR reads again in MiXCR, with one record for every CDR3 protein. This sample carries 550,000 to 800,000 distinct CDR3 sequences, approximately 14% of them seen once, and the ten largest clones take approximately 0.8%. The TCR sequence derives from a girl aged 2-10 years with congenital amegakaryocytic thrombocytopenia, due to receive a stem cell transplant. V is TRBV28 and J is TRBJ1-1; 8 nucleotides align to TRBD1. Specimen: PBMCs, collected before TCRalphabeta/CD19-depleted stem cell transplant. The CDR3 bases are TGTGCCAGCAGTCCCTACTCAGGGGGCGCGTGGCGGAACACTGAAGCTTTCTTT. Translation: CASSPYSGGAWRNTEAFF. The full variable domain, with the rest looked up from reference TRBV28 and TRBJ1-1, is DVKVTQSSRYLVKRTGEKVFLECVQDMDHENMFWYRQDPGLGLRLIYFSYDVKMKEKGDIPEGYSVSREKKERFSLILESASTNQTSMYLCASSPYSGGAWRNTEAFFGQGTRLTVV.